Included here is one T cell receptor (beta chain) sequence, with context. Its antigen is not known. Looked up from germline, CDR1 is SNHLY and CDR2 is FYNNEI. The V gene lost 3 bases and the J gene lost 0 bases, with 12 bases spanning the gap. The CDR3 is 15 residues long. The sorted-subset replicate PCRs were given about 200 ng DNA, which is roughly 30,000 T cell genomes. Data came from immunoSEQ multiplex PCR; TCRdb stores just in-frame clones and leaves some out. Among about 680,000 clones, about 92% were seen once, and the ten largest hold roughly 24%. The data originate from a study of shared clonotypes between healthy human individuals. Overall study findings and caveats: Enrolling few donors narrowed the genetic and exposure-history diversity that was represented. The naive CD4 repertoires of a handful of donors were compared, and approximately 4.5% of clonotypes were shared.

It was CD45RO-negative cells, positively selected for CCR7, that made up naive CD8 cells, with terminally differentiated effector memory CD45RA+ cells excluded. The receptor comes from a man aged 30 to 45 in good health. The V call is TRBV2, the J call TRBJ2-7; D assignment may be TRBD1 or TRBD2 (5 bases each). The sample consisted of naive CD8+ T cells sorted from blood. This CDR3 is CASSDLPGASYEQYF. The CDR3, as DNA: TGTGCCAGCAGTGATTTACCCGGGGCCTCCTACGAGCAGTACTTC.